This TCR beta chain was captured by sequencing in a study of blood T cell repertoires in COVID-19. The wider study: T cells, B-cell-depleted T cells, or PBMCs supplied cDNA or gDNA.

This clone occurred once. The germline CDR1 and CDR2 sequences are LNHDA and SQIVND (reference sequence). CDR3 length equals 16 residues. V was cut by 0 bases and J by 4 bases, with 13 bases left in between. In the authors' workflow: Estimates of nucleated cell counts were drawn from the amplification of reference gene primers. This table comes from immunoSEQ multiplex PCR, and its TCRdb copy is limited to in-frame clones, with some not included. V, J and clone size reflect that table, while D and trimming were determined from the DNA. Among about 75,000 clones listed, roughly 78% were seen once. The rearrangement uses TRBV19 and TRBJ2-1; possibly TRBD1 for D (6 bases). Material: peripheral blood. The TCR sequence derives from a woman aged 80 or older with active or convalescent COVID-19. The CDR3 is CASSIDPGHLYNEQFF. In DNA, the CDR3 is TGTGCCAGTAGTATAGATCCGGGACATCTATACAATGAGCAGTTCTTC.